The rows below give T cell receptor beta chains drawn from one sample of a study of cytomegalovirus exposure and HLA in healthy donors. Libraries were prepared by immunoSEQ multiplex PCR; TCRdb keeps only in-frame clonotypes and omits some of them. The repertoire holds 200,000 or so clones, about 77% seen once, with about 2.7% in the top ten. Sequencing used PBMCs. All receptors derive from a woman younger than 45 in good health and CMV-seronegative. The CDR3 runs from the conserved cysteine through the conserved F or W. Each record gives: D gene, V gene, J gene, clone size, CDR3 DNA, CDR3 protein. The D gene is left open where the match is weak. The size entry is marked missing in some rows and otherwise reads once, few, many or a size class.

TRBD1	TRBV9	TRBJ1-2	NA	TGTGCCAGCAGCGCCGGGACAGCACACGGCTACACCTTC	CASSAGTAHGYTF
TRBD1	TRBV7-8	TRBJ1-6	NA	TGTGCCAGCAGCTTAGCGCTTTCAGGGGGCTATAATTCACCCCTCCACTTT	CASSLALSGGYNSPLHF
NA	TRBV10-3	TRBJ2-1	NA	TGTGCCATCAGTGAGTCTGGAGGGACTTACAATGAGCAGTTCTTC	CAISESGGTYNEQFF
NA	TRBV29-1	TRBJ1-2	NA	TGCAGCGTTAGGTGGAGCTATGGCTACACCTTC	CSVRWSYGYTF
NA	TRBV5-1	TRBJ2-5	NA	TGCGCCAGCAGCTTCACAGGAGCGAAAGAGACCCAGTACTTC	CASSFTGAKETQYF
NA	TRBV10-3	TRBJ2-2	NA	TGTGCCATCAGTGAGTCGACCAGGGGTAGTGTCACCGGGGAGCTGTTTTTT	CAISESTRGSVTGELFF
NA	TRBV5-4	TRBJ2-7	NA	TGTGCCAGCAGTCCTAGCCCGACCTACGAGCAGTACTTC	CASSPSPTYEQYF
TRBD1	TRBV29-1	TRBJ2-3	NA	TGCAGCCTCGCCCCAGGGGGCGCGACAGATACGCAGTATTTT	CSLAPGGATDTQYF
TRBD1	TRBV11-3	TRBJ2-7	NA	TGTGCCAGCAGCCGGGACAGAAATTACGAGCAGTACTTC	CASSRDRNYEQYF
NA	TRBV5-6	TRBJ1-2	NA	TGTGCCAGCAGTAACCTCGCAGGGTTGAGCTATGGCTACACCTTC	CASSNLAGLSYGYTF
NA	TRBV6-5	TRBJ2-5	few	TGTGCCAGCAGTTACCGAGAGACCCAGTACTTC	CASSYRETQYF
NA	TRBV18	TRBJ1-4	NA	TGTGCCAGCTCACCGAGGGAAGCTAATGAAAAACTGTTTTTT	CASSPREANEKLFF
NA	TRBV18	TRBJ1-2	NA	TGTGCCAGCTCACCACCGGAAGAGGTCTTCCACACCTTC	CASSPPEEVFHTF
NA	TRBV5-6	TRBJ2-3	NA	TGTGCCAGCAGCTTATACACGACAGATACGCAGTATTTT	CASSLYTTDTQYF
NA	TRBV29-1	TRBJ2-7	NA	TGCAGCGCAGGGGCGACTCCCTACGAGCAGTACTTC	CSAGATPYEQYF